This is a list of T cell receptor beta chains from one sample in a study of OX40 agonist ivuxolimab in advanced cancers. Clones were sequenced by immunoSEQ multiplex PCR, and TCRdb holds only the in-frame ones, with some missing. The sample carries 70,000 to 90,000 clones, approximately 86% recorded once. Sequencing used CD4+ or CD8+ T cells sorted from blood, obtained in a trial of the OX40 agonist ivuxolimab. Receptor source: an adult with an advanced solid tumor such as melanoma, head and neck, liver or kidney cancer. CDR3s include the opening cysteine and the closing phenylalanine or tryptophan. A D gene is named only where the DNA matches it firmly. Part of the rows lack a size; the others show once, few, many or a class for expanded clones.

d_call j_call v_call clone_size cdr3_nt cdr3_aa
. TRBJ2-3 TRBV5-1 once TGCGCCAGCAGCAACGACCTGGGGGTGGGCACAGATACGCAGTATTTT CASSNDLGVGTDTQYF
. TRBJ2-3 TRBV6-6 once TGTGCCAGCAGTTACCCCGGTCCCTCCGGAGATACGCAGTATTTT CASSYPGPSGDTQYF
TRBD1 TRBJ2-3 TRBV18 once TGTGCCAGCCAGGGGGCGGATCCAGATACGCAGTATTTT CASQGADPDTQYF
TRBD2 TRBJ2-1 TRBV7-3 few TGTGCCAGCACCCCAGGAGGGACTAGCGGGGGGAAGTACAATGAGCAGTTCTTC CASTPGGTSGGKYNEQFF
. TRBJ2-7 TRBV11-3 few TGTGCCAGCAGCCTAAGATCAGGGGCGGACGAGCAGTACTTC CASSLRSGADEQYF
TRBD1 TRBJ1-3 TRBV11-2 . TGTGCCAGCAGCTTACGGGACAGAGCTGGAAACACCATATATTTT CASSLRDRAGNTIYF
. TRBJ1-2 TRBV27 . TGTGCCAGCAGTCCTAGGGGAAATGGCTACACCTTC CASSPRGNGYTF
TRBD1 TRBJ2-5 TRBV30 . TGTGCCTGTGGGGACAGGGATGTTTTAGCAGAGACCCAGTACTTC CACGDRDVLAETQYF
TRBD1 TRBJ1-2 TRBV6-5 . TGTGCCAGCAGTTCGTGGACAGGTAGCTATGGCTACACCTTC CASSSWTGSYGYTF
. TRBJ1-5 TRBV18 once TGTGCCAGCTCCCCTTATTTGGGAGATAGCAATCAGCCCCAGCATTTT CASSPYLGDSNQPQHF
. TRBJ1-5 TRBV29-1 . TGCAGCGTTGGGGGCGGAGGGTCGGGTCAGCCCCAGCATTTT CSVGGGGSGQPQHF
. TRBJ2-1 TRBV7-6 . TGTGCCAGCAGCCCCCGACAAGGTAGCTCCTACAATGAGCAGTTCTTC CASSPRQGSSYNEQFF
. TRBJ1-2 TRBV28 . TGTGCCAGCAGGACCCTGGGGTACTATGGCTACACCTTC CASRTLGYYGYTF
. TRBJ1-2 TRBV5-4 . TGTGCCAGCAGCGCGGACCTCGGCTATGGCTACACCTTC CASSADLGYGYTF
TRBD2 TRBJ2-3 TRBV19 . TGTGCCATCGGGCGGGAGTCCTCATTAAGCACAGATACGCAGTATTTT CAIGRESSLSTDTQYF
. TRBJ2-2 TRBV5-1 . TGCGCCAGCAAACAAGCGGCTAACACCGGGGAGCTGTTTTTT CASKQAANTGELFF
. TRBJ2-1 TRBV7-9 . TGTGCCAGCAGCTTAGGCGACGGCGGAGCTAGGGGCAATGAGCAGTTCTTC CASSLGDGGARGNEQFF
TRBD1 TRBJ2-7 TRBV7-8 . TGTGCCAGCAGCTTATATGCCACCGGGACAGACTACGAGCAGTACTTC CASSLYATGTDYEQYF
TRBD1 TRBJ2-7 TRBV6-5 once TGTGCCAGCAGTTCCCGCGACAGGGCCTACGAGCAGTACTTC CASSSRDRAYEQYF
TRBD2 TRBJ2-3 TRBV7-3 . TGTGCCAGCAACTTAGTCGGCGGGAGAGGCGATACGCAGTATTTT CASNLVGGRGDTQYF
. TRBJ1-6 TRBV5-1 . TGCGCCAGCAGCCCGGACAGCTTTAATTCACCCCTCCACTTT CASSPDSFNSPLHF
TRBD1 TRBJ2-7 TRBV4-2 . TGTGCCAGCAGCCTCCCGGGACAGTCGCCGTACTTC CASSLPGQSPYF
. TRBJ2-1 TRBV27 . TGTGCCAGCAGTTTATCTGGCAGGGGTCACGTCTTTTCCGAGCAGTTCTTC CASSLSGRGHVFSEQFF
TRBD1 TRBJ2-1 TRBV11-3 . TGTGCCAGCAGCTTAGGAAGGGACAGGGGGCGCCAGAATGAGCAGTTCTTC CASSLGRDRGRQNEQFF
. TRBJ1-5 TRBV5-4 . TGTGCCAGCAGCTTGGCCGGAGAAGGGCAGCCCCAGCATTTT CASSLAGEGQPQHF
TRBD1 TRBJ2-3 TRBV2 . TGTGCCAGCAGTGATGGCGGACAGGACACAGATACGCAGTATTTT CASSDGGQDTDTQYF